The entry that follows covers one T cell receptor beta chain sequence. This clonotype was picked up many times. Its antigen target is currently unknown. No qualities accompany the bases; no much larger clone lies one base away. The sample originates from a study of T cells in Graves' hyperthyroidism and ophthalmopathy (dated by TCRdb to about 2019). In the study overall: Peripheral blood was collected at initial diagnosis, before any treatment. To identify TCR V-J signatures that set the groups apart, the researchers used a discovery cohort of about a hundred patients, made up of 40 to 45 with Graves' ophthalmopathy and 57 with stable Graves' hyperthyroidism. An independent validation cohort of around 19 hyperthyroidism patients and over 15 patients who later progressed to ophthalmopathy tested prospective prediction of ophthalmopathy. The 100 discovery patients were randomly divided into training and test sets at a 7:3 ratio. In more than five Graves' hyperthyroidism patients, the study also compared T-cell repertoires from thyroid tissue with T-cell repertoires from blood. After sampling, hyperthyroidism patients received methimazole starting at 30 mg daily, and ophthalmopathy patients received high-dose intravenous methylprednisolone. According to the paper, TCR Vbeta CDR3 sequencing was carried out on 135 peripheral blood samples, which came from approximately 43 ophthalmopathy, approximately 72 hyperthyroidism and around 17 progressor patients. The full study reports these points: Sample size was not statistically predetermined, and investigators were not blinded to group allocation. Blood samples also contained most of the expanded thyroid clonotypes (frequency above 0.001), which suggests that blood repertoires may reflect thyroid immune responses. During validation, the model predicted progression to ophthalmopathy a median of roughly six months ahead of onset, with more than 60% sensitivity and less than 85% specificity. Ophthalmopathy was separated from stable hyperthyroidism by a 13 V-J signature model, with around 90% sensitivity and about 84% specificity obtained in cross-validation and 80%/75% obtained in testing.

V gives up 7 bases and J gives up 3 bases, and the segment between their germline ends measures 15 bases. The CDR3 covers 14 residues, taking in both the cysteine and the phenylalanine. Of the read, only the CDR3 DNA is kept; its 42 bases are in frame from base 1. The TCR beta CDR3 regions were amplified from RNA transcripts. The TCR CDR3 was subjected to a first round of RT-PCR using the HTBI primer set and the Qiagen OneStep RT-PCR kit. A second multiplex PCR round built the libraries, followed by size selection and purification. Sequencing of the libraries was done on an Illumina HiSeq2000 using paired-end 100 bp reads. The authors' analysis ran thus. Raw data were processed with SOAPnuke, discarding reads with adapters, uncalled bases, mean Phred below 15, or no exact constant-primer or identifier match. COPE v1.2.5 was used to merge high-quality paired reads, and clonotypes were defined as unique nucleotide sequences. MiTCR v1.1 was used to align clonotypes to the IMGT TRBV, TRBD and TRBJ reference segments. Analysis was restricted to V-J combinations with a frequency above 0.0001, which covered 98% to 99.2% of repertoires. The TCS score was defined as F50 (clonal expansion) divided by E x V (chaos), with BLOSUM62-based TCRdist calculated between CDR3 peptides within each V-J. Welch's t-statistics and random forest reduced roughly 530 V-J features to 10 to 15, which were used in a naive Bayes classifier (R e1071). TCRdb trimmed public reads at Q25 via fastp, called clones via MiXCR and kept in-frame beta chains. For every CDR3 protein sequence, its rows merge into one entry that carries the most common genes and DNA. The authors' filters were not applied to this entry. Recorded for this sample are 600,000 or so distinct CDR3 sequences; 12% to 15% of them occurred a single time. The top ten clones comprise roughly 7% of the sample.

Ophthalmopathy patients had moderately to severely active disease, with a Clinical Activity Score of 3 or more, a NOSPECS grade of 4 or more, and a disease duration of less than 3 months. The study excluded patients with uncontrolled infections, other autoimmune diseases, pregnancy or lactation. Diagnoses were established on the basis of clinical symptoms, serum thyroxine and TRAb, thyroid ultrasound, and orbital computed tomography. PBMCs were separated from approximately 9.9 ml of fresh peripheral blood using Ficoll-Paque density gradient centrifugation. Total RNA was extracted using Trizol reagent, and RNA quality was assessed on an Agilent 2100 Bioanalyzer.

This chain joins TRBV12-3 or TRBV12-4 to TRBJ2-5; matching of 6 bases hints at TRBD2 as the D gene. The sequence derives from a woman between 18 and 30 years old with Graves' ophthalmopathy. Input material: blood. The CDR3 in this case is CASKQLGGEETQYF. The DNA reads as follows: TGTGCCAGCAAACAACTGGGCGGGGAAGAGACCCAGTACTTC.